The entry below gives a single TCR beta chain sequence along with its context. The sample comes from a study of Tregs in tolerant kidney transplant recipients. TCRdb keeps only in-frame clones here, not all; method: immunoSEQ multiplex PCR. The data contain around 78,000 clones, 85% to 95% of them singletons. Losses at the gene ends were 5 bases for V and 4 bases for J; bases not matched to a gene: 10. The length of the CDR3 is 15 residues. Germline-derived CDR1 and CDR2 are MDHEN and SYDVKM. The sequencing used Tregs from blood, collected before the transplant. This sequence joins TRBV28 and TRBJ1-1; 7 bases are shared with TRBD1. The sequence derives from a human donor who received a combined kidney and bone marrow transplant. CDR3: CASSPQGLGSTEAFF. The CDR3 nucleotides read TGTGCCAGCAGTCCACAGGGGCTCGGGAGCACTGAAGCTTTCTTT.